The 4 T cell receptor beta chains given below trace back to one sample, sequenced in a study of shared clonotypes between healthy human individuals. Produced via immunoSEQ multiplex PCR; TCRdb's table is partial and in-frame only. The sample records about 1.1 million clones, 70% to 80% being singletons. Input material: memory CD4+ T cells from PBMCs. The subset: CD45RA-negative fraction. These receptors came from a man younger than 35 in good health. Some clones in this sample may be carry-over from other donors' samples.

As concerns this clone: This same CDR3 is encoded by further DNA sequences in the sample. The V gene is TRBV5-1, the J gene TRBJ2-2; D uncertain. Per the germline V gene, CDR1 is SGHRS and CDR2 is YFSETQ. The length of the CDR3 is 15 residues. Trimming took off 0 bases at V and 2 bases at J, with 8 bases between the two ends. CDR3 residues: CASSLGYLNTGELFF. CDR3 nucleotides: TGCGCCAGCAGCTTGGGCTATCTAAACACCGGGGAGCTGTTTTTT.

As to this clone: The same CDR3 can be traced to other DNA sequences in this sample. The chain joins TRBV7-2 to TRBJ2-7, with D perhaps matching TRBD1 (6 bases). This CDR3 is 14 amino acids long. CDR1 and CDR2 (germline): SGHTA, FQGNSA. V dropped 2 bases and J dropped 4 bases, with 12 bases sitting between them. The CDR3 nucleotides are TGTGCCAGCAGCTTACGTCAGGGGCCTTACGAGCAGTACTTC. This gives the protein CASSLRQGPYEQYF.

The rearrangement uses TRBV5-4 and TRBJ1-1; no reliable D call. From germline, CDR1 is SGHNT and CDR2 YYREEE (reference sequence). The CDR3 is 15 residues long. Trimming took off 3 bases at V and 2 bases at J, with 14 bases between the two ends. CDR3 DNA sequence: TGTGCCAGCAGCTCCTCGGCAAACAGAAACACTGAAGCTTTCTTT. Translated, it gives CASSSSANRNTEAFF.

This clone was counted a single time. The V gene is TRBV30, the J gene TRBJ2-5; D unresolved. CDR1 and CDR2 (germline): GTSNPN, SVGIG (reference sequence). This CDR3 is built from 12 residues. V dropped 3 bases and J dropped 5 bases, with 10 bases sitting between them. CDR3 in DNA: TGTGCCTGGAGCCTGGCCGGGGAGACCCAGTACTTC. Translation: CAWSLAGETQYF.